Described below is a single TCR beta chain sequence and its context. No antigen is known for it. This PCR relied on a set of 60 Vbeta primers and 13 Jbeta primers. Repertoires were generated with immunoSEQ multiplex PCR, while TCRdb's copy carries only in-frame clones and drops some. Of approximately 180,000 clones listed, around 80% are singletons. The sample is drawn from a study of cytomegalovirus exposure and HLA in healthy donors. Overall study: An early release of data contained 75 million to 90 million unique TCRs, which came from HLA-typed donors. Study results and limitations: It was shown in a later analysis that HLA-associated TCR beta chains were more clonally expanded than other, equally common chains. Prior analysis indicated that the majority of TCR beta V segments exhibited productivity approximately 87% or approximately 30% of the time. Usually a TCR sequence was rare, but some public TCRs were found in many donors.

V lost 2 bases to trimming and J lost 4 bases; unmatched junction nucleotides: 3. Germline V CDR1 and CDR2: SEHNR, FQNEAQ (reference sequence). This CDR3 contains 15 residues. The sample consisted of PBMCs. This receptor was taken from a man in his thirties or forties in good health and CMV-seropositive. This chain joins TRBV7-9 and TRBJ2-7; 12 bases fit TRBD1. This chain's CDR3 is CASSLRGQGAYEQYF. The CDR3 nucleotides are TGTGCCAGCAGCTTACGGGGACAGGGGGCTTACGAGCAGTACTTC. Variable domain in full (rest from reference TRBV7-9 and TRBJ2-7): DTGVSQNPRHKITKRGQNVTFRCDPISEHNRLYWYRQTLGQGPEFLTYFQNEAQLEKSRLLSDRFSAERPKGSFSTLEIQRTEQGDSAMYLCASSLRGQGAYEQYFGPGTRLTVT.